This TCR beta chain was captured by sequencing in a study of shared clonotypes between healthy human individuals. The repertoire was sequenced with immunoSEQ multiplex PCR; TCRdb's copy has only in-frame clones and lacks some. Among over 2 million clones listed, 85% to 95% were seen once. Study results and limitations: For naive CD4 cells, approximately 4.8% of clonotypes were shared across a handful of donors. Sequencing depth was expected to influence donor clonotype sharing.

Comments on this clone: Its antigen is undetermined.

Germline CDR1 reads SQVTM; CDR2 reads ANQGSEA. This CDR3 comprises 10 residues. V was cut by 7 bases and J by 6 bases, with 9 bases left in between. The chain uses TRBV29-1 and TRBJ1-1, with D possibly TRBD1 on 6 matching bases. The material sequenced was naive CD4+ T cells sorted from blood. The subset: CD45RA+ positively selected. The sequence derives from a man between 18 and 29 years old in good health. The CDR3 nucleotides are TGCAGCGCTCAGGGGCCTGAAGCTTTCTTT. It translates to CSAQGPEAFF.